This T cell receptor beta chain was captured in a study of spatial heterogeneity in lung cancer. At the level of the study: Alpha-chain sequences were consistently detected less often than beta-chain sequences.

This clonotype is medium-sized. Its antigen is unidentified. In a library made to pick up alpha chains, this beta chain is a stray read with a size that means little. Study results and caveats: Tracking of tumor mutation counts was seen in expanded intratumoral alpha and beta TCR counts. Ubiquitous and regional nonsynonymous mutations were tracked by counts of ubiquitous and regional expanded TCRs, respectively.

The time point here: sample taken at primary tumor resection. Unsorted whole RNA samples from tumor, nontumor lung or frozen PBMC were sequenced. All TCR cDNA molecules were individually tagged with a unique molecular identifier. MiXCR was run by TCRdb on the 5' RACE reads, yielding one entry per CDR3 protein. The sample yields approximately 7,100 distinct CDR3 sequences, approximately 12% seen once. Germline CDR1 is SQVTM and CDR2 is ANQGSEA. Trimming cost V 2 bases and J 6 bases; bases outside gene matches: 4. CDR3 length: 14 amino acids. This receptor was taken from a male donor with early-stage non-small cell lung cancer. Here the sequenced sample was lung tumor tissue, taken at surgery. The V gene is TRBV29-1, the J gene TRBJ2-1; 10 bases agree with TRBD2. This chain's CDR3 is CSVELAGASNEQFF. The CDR3 DNA reads TGCAGCGTTGAACTAGCGGGAGCTTCCAATGAGCAGTTCTTC.